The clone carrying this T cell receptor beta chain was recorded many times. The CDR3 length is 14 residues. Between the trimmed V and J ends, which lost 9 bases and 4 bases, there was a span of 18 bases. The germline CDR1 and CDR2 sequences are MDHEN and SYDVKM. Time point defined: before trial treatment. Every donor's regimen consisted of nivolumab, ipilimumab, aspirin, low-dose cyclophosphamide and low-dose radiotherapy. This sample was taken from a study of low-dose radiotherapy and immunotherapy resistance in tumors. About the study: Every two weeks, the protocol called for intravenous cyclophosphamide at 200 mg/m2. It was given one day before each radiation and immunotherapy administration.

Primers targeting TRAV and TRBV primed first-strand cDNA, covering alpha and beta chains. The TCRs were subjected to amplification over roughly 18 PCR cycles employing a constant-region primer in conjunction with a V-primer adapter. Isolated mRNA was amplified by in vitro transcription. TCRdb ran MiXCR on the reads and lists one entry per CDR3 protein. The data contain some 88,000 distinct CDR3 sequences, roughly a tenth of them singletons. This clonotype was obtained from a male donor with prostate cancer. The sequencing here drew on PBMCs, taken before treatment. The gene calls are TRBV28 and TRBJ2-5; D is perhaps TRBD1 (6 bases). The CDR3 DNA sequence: TGTGCCAGTCGTGGGGGCCAAGTTTTAGAGACCCAGTACTTC. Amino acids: CASRGGQVLETQYF.